One and the same sample provided the 30 T cell receptor beta chains below, sequenced in a study of blood T cells in healthy people across ages. A second PCR of roughly 7 to 11 cycles used a sample-barcoded 5' primer and a J-beta primer mix. TCRdb reprocessed the 5' RACE reads via MiXCR and lists one record per CDR3 protein. The sample contains some 640,000 distinct CDR3 sequences, about 30% of which appear only once. The sequenced material came from blood. These receptor sequences come from an elderly woman in good health.

This clonotype was detected a few times. This clone may be a read error of a much larger clone one base away. The gene calls are TRBV7-8 and TRBJ2-1; D unclear. The better agreement between TRBJ2-7 and the DNA end casts doubt on the J call. Germline values: CDR1 SGHVS, CDR2 FQNEAQ. This CDR3 is built from 15 residues. CDR3 nucleotide sequence: TGTGCCAGCAGCTTCCCCGCGGAGCTGGGGAATGAGCAGTACTTC. This encodes CASSFPAELGNEQYF.

With respect to this clonotype: Since a much larger clone is just one base distant, this may be a read error. This CDR3 fails to terminate in the conserved phenylalanine or tryptophan, so it likely reflects a read error. The gene calls are TRBV3-1 and TRBJ1-2; no firm D call. CDR1 is LGHDT, CDR2 YNNKEL, per germline (reference sequence). V was shortened by 0 bases and J by 6 bases, with 11 bases between the two germline ends. The CDR3 is 14 amino acids. The CDR3 loop reads CASSQEGNTDGYTS. CDR3 nucleotide sequence: TGTGCCAGCAGCCAAGAAGGTAACACCGATGGCTACACCTCC.

The chain links TRBV7-9 to TRBJ2-7, with 11 bases that match TRBD2. The ends lost 4 bases at V and 2 bases at J; junction bases unmatched: 7. In germline, CDR1 is SEHNR, CDR2 FQNEAQ (reference sequence). The CDR3 runs to 16 residues. The CDR3 DNA is TGTGCCAGCAGCTCAACTAGCGGGGGAACAACCTACGAGCAGTACTTC. This codes for CASSSTSGGTTYEQYF.

Turning to this clonotype: Since a much larger clone is just one base distant, this may be a read error. The genes are TRBV10-3 and TRBJ2-1; TRBD2 matches 9 bases. The CDR3 is made up of 16 amino acids. Trimming removed 6 bases from V and 9 bases from J; junction bases left unmatched: 15. CDR1 is ENHRY, CDR2 SYGVKD, per germline. Here the CDR3 DNA reads TGTGCCATCAGAACCGATTCGAGCGGGGGGCTCAGTGAGCAGTTCTTC. The encoded protein is CAIRTDSSGGLSEQFF.

Turning to this clonotype: Being one base from a much bigger clone, this may be a read error. The V call is TRBV10-3, the J call TRBJ2-5; 11 nucleotides match TRBD2. The CDR3 runs 14 residues. From germline, CDR1 is ENHRY and CDR2 SYGVKD. The ends lost 1 base at V and 11 bases at J; junction bases unmatched: 6. The CDR3 spells CAISEYGSGGEQYF. The CDR3 nucleotides read TGTGCCATCAGTGAGTATGGTAGCGGGGGGGAGCAGTACTTC.

The CDR3 loop reads CASSFRAGATMGAFF. CDR3 sequence (DNA): TGTGCCAGCAGTTTCCGGGCAGGGGCCACGATGGGGGCTTTCTTT. The rearrangement joins TRBV27 to TRBJ1-1, with a possible D match to TRBD1 (6 bases). CDR3 length: 15 amino acids. Germline CDR1 reads MNHEY; CDR2 reads SMNVEV (reference sequence). V lost 3 bases, J lost 11 bases, and 22 bases lay in between.

With respect to this clonotype: One base away lies a much larger clone, so this may be a sequencing read error. The conserved phenylalanine or tryptophan is not found at the CDR3 terminus, so this likely reflects a read error. The V call is TRBV4-2, the J call TRBJ2-1; 15 bases match TRBD2. Looked up from germline, CDR1 is LGHNA and CDR2 is YNFKEQ. Trimming took 0 bases from V and 6 from J; bases not matched to a gene: 12. The CDR3 extends over 20 amino acids. CDR3 bases: TGTGCCAGCAGCCAAGACAGGAGGACTAGCGGGGGGGCCGGCCCCAATGAGCAGTTCTGC. This translates into CASSQDRRTSGGAGPNEQFC.

This clonotype was recorded at least ten times. This chain links TRBV5-1 with TRBJ1-2; possibly TRBD1 for D (6 bases). The CDR3 has 15 residues. The germline V gene has CDR1 SGHRS and CDR2 YFSETQ. V was pared by 0 bases and J by 0 bases, with 9 bases between. This chain's CDR3 is CASSLDRTANYGYTF. As DNA, the CDR3 is TGCGCCAGCAGCTTGGACAGGACAGCTAACTATGGCTACACCTTC.

The rearrangement uses TRBV7-2 and TRBJ2-3; D remains ambiguous. Germline loops: CDR1 SGHTA, CDR2 FQGNSA. This CDR3 spans 15 amino acids. Trimming took 5 bases from V and 6 from J, leaving 18 bases between them. CDR3 loop: CASSPNQLTGDTQYF. CDR3 sequence (DNA): TGTGCCAGCAGCCCGAACCAATTAACCGGGGATACGCAGTATTTT.

The chain joins TRBV6-2 or TRBV6-3 to TRBJ1-6; D ambiguous. This CDR3 spans 12 amino acids. V lost 7 bases and J 14 bases, leaving 15 bases between the germline ends. CDR1 is MNHEY, CDR2 SVGEGT, per germline. The CDR3 loop is CASNPGHQTLHF. In DNA, the CDR3 is TGTGCCAGCAACCCCGGTCACCAAACCCTCCACTTT.

This clonotype was seen repeatedly, ten times or more. The rearrangement joins TRBV6-2 or TRBV6-3 to TRBJ2-6; D remains ambiguous. CDR1 and CDR2 (germline): MNHEY, SVGEGT. There are 18 residues in the CDR3. The ends were cut back, 2 bases at V and 0 bases at J, with 14 bases in the middle. The CDR3 DNA is TGTGCCAGCAGTTACCCTCGTTGGCCGAGCTCTGGGGCCAACGTCCTGACTTTC. This translates into CASSYPRWPSSGANVLTF.

This clonotype was observed many times. The chain recombines TRBV2 with TRBJ2-5; 8 bases match TRBD1. This CDR3 comprises 15 residues. The J segment lost 0 bases and the V segment lost 6 bases, leaving 6 bases of the junction unmatched. Germline values: CDR1 SNHLY, CDR2 FYNNEI. CDR3 nucleotide sequence: TGTGCCAGCAGGGGGGACAGGACGTACCAAGAGACCCAGTACTTC. Encoded protein: CASRGDRTYQETQYF.

This clonotype was recorded at least ten times. The chain's CDR3 is CASSYGLAGAYEQYF. The CDR3 region has the DNA TGTGCCAGCAGTTACGGTCTAGCGGGGGCCTACGAGCAGTACTTC. The V and J genes are TRBV6-5 and TRBJ2-7; TRBD2 agrees at 10 bases. This CDR3 has 15 amino acids. CDR1 is MNHEY, CDR2 SVGAGI, per germline. V shed 2 bases, J shed 2 bases, and the junction held 3 bases outside the gene matches.

The DNA for the CDR3 is TGTGCCAGCAGTTTAGACAGGGCGTGGGTTAACTATGGCTACACCTTC. Its translation is CASSLDRAWVNYGYTF. The genes are TRBV12-3 or TRBV12-4 and TRBJ1-2; possible D gene TRBD1, 6 bases. The V end lost 1 base, the J end lost 1 base, and 13 bases lay between the germline ends. The CDR3 is 16 amino acids.

In its sample, this clonotype was seen many times. This chain uses TRBV12-3 or TRBV12-4 with TRBJ2-5; maybe TRBD2 (6 bases). CDR3 length: 12 residues. V dropped 6 bases and J dropped 7 bases, with 12 bases sitting between them. The CDR3 DNA reads TGTGCCAGCAGCCAAGGGAGGAGGACCCAGTACTTC. Translating gives CASSQGRRTQYF.

This clonotype was picked up many times. This chain links TRBV10-3 with TRBJ2-2, with TRBD1 matching 10 bases. CDR1 ENHRY and CDR2 SYGVKD come from the germline V gene. This CDR3 is 16 amino acids long. V shed 3 bases and J 3 bases; nucleotides not matched to a gene: 4. CDR3 loop: CAISDAGTGDTGELFF. CDR3 DNA sequence: TGTGCCATCAGTGATGCCGGGACAGGGGACACCGGGGAGCTGTTTTTT.

The J gene is TRBJ2-5, the V gene TRBV20-1; weak D call: TRBD2 (6 bases). Germline assignment: CDR1 DFQATT and CDR2 SNEGSKA (reference sequence). CDR3 size: 14 residues. V lost 5 bases to trimming and J lost 11 bases, with 24 bases between them. DNA of the CDR3: TGCAGTGCTTCGACGGGGGTCGACCACAATGAGCAGTACTTC. Protein: CSASTGVDHNEQYF.

As concerns this clonotype: A much larger clone lies a single base off, so this may be a read error. This chain links TRBV14 with TRBJ2-1; the D gene is possibly TRBD2 (5 bases). This CDR3 has 15 amino acids. Germline V gives CDR1 SGHDN, CDR2 FVKESK. The ends were cut back, 1 base at V and 10 bases at J, with 17 bases in the middle. The CDR3 region has the DNA TGTGCCAGCAGCCAAGCGGGAAAGGGAGTCTACGAGCAGTTCTTC. It translates to CASSQAGKGVYEQFF.

This clonotype was seen repeatedly, ten times or more. The CDR3 coding sequence is TGCAGTGCTTCGACGCGAGATACGCAGTATTTT. This codes for CSASTRDTQYF. The chain recombines TRBV20-1 with TRBJ2-3; D is undetermined. Germline V lookup: CDR1 DFQATT, CDR2 SNEGSKA (reference sequence). The CDR3 runs 11 residues. V was clipped by 5 bases and J by 5 bases, with 8 bases between them.

This clonotype has just a few counts. The genes are TRBV4-2 and TRBJ2-5, with 12 nucleotides matching TRBD2. V was pared by 1 base and J by 3 bases, with 3 bases of the junction left unmatched. Germline-derived CDR1 and CDR2 are LGHNA and YNFKEQ. CDR3 length: 16 residues. The CDR3 spells CASSQGASGGEETQYF. Here the CDR3 DNA reads TGTGCCAGCAGCCAAGGTGCTAGCGGGGGGGAAGAGACCCAGTACTTC.

In its sample, this clonotype was seen a few times. A junction boundary mismatches the germline segment, possibly from a read error. The CDR3 DNA follows: TGTGCCTGCAGTTACCGTCAGGGAAGGAACTATGGCTACACCTTC. Protein product: CACSYRQGRNYGYTF. The chain recombines TRBV6-5 with TRBJ1-2; possibly TRBD1 for D (5 bases). There are 15 residues in the CDR3. Germline loops: CDR1 MNHEY, CDR2 SVGAGI.

This clonotype was picked up a small number of times. It may be a read error: a sequence one base away is much more abundant. The chain carries TRBV6-2 or TRBV6-3 and TRBJ2-1; D possibly corresponds to TRBD1 (6 bases). The J call is doubtful: the DNA matches TRBJ2-7 better. The germline gives CDR1 MNHEY, CDR2 SVGEGT. This CDR3 has 20 residues. The CDR3 bases are TGTGCCAGCAGCTCGACCCTTACTCAACTACAGGGAATTTCTTCCAATGAGCAGTACTTC. Translated, it gives CASSSTLTQLQGISSNEQYF.

The chain uses TRBV5-1 and TRBJ2-7; possibly TRBD2 for D (5 bases). CDR3 length: 14 residues. The V gene lost 0 bases and the J gene lost 2 bases, with 9 bases spanning the gap. Germline V gene sequence: CDR1 SGHRS, CDR2 YFSETQ. CDR3 bases: TGCGCCAGCAGCTTGGGACTGGAGGCCTACGAGCAGTACTTC. Protein product: CASSLGLEAYEQYF.

This clonotype was counted at least ten times. V usage is TRBV7-8 and J usage is TRBJ2-5; D unclear. The V gene lost 1 base and the J gene lost 1 base, with 10 bases spanning the gap. CDR3 length: 15 residues. CDR1 is SGHVS, CDR2 FQNEAQ, per germline. CDR3 bases: TGTGCCAGCAGCTTAGTCGGAGCCGCCCAAGAGACCCAGTACTTC. It translates to CASSLVGAAQETQYF.

A word on this clonotype: A single base separates this from a much larger clone, so it may be a read error. This chain uses TRBV6-1 with TRBJ2-5; D ambiguous. V was cut by 7 bases and J by 4 bases, with 16 bases left in between. The CDR3 loop spans 14 amino acids. CDR1 MNHNS and CDR2 SASEGT come from the germline V gene. CDR3 residues: CASILSAVSETQYF. DNA of the CDR3: TGTGCCAGCATTTTGTCTGCAGTGTCAGAGACCCAGTACTTC.

About this clonotype: A read error may be the cause here, since a much bigger clone is one base away. The chain couples TRBV6-1 to TRBJ1-5; 7 positions match TRBD1. CDR3 length: 15 amino acids. CDR1 is MNHNS and CDR2 is SASEGT in the germline V gene. The DNA for the CDR3 is TGTGCCCGCAGGATAACAGGGGTGAGCAATCAGCCCCAGCATTTT. Translation gives CARRITGVSNQPQHF.

This clonotype was recorded at least ten times. The J gene is TRBJ2-5, the V gene TRBV7-2; D gene ambiguous. Trimming removed 1 base from V and 5 bases from J, with 8 bases in between. Germline CDR1 SGHTA, CDR2 FQGNSA. The CDR3 contains 13 residues. The CDR3 is CASSLGPPETQYF. The CDR3 nucleotides are TGTGCCAGCAGCTTAGGCCCCCCGGAGACCCAGTACTTC.

The chain recombines TRBV7-2 with TRBJ1-2; D unresolved. The germline gives CDR1 SGHTA, CDR2 FQGNSA. This CDR3 spans 14 amino acids. V lost 5 bases, J lost 6 bases, and 16 bases lay in between. CDR3 DNA sequence: TGTGCCAGCAGCCCCATTCCCCTGGCCGATGGCTACACCTTC. Translated, it gives CASSPIPLADGYTF.

The chain has TRBV24-1 and TRBJ2-7, with TRBD2 matching over 14 bases. The DNA matches TRBJ2-5 better at its end, which makes the J call doubtful. The CDR3 is 16 residues long. Per germline, CDR1 KGHDR and CDR2 SFDVKD. CDR3 protein: CATSDPGTSGGETQYF. CDR3 nucleotides: TGTGCCACCAGTGATCCGGGGACTAGCGGGGGAGAGACCCAGTACTTC.

The chain employs TRBV4-3 and TRBJ2-2, with D unresolved. Per the germline V gene, CDR1 is LGHNA and CDR2 is YSLEER. The CDR3 has 15 amino acids. Trimming cost V 0 bases and J 5 bases, with 10 bases left between them. The CDR3 spells CASSQDALRTGELFF. As DNA, the CDR3 is TGCGCCAGCAGCCAAGATGCCCTACGTACCGGGGAGCTGTTTTTT.